This record looks at one T cell receptor (beta chain) sequence and its context. Its antigen is currently unknown. These data come from a study of cytomegalovirus exposure and HLA in healthy donors. This CDR3 contains 13 residues. A multiplex PCR was run with 60 Vbeta primers and 13 Jbeta primers. Libraries were prepared by immunoSEQ multiplex PCR; TCRdb keeps only in-frame clonotypes and omits some of them. The data hold some 80,000 clones, with around 82% observed a single time. Study-wide findings and caveats: Using a false discovery rate of 0.05, a later analysis showed that 16,000 or so TCR beta sequences were associated with HLA alleles. Most CMV-associated TCR beta chains were later found to appear HLA-restricted. The authors later linked a missense DCLRE1C variant to TCR beta V- and J-gene trimming. Researchers catalogued some 160 TCR beta chains as cytomegalovirus-associated.

The TCR originated in a man aged 50-59 years in good health and CMV-seronegative. Sequencing input: PBMCs. V usage is TRBV21-1 and J usage is TRBJ1-1. TRBV21-1 is shown as a pseudogene. The CDR3 loop is CASSKNYGSSENF. The CDR3 DNA reads TGTGCCAGCAGCAAAAATTATGGGTCGAGCGAGAACTTT.